This T cell receptor beta chain was recorded in a study of shared clonotypes between healthy human individuals (dated by TCRdb to 2019 to 2021). About the investigation overall: The cohort comprised two women and a few men aged 18 to 49 years. To estimate repertoire size and how much clonotype sharing occurs between individuals, the study deeply sequenced the blood TCR repertoires of several healthy adults. Different laboratories and diverse techniques were used to prepare libraries and sequence TCR repertoires, to increase sequencing depth and limit assay-specific biases. Per donor, leukapheresis produced somewhere between about 0.94 and 10 billion PBMCs. Overall study outcomes, separate from this receptor: Pairwise subsampling indicated that sequencing depth was expected to affect the degree of clonotype sharing among donors. The small number of donors limited the genetic and exposure-history diversity represented. Sampling was restricted to blood, and TCR repertoires in tissue are likely to differ from TCR repertoires in blood.

For this clone: It has no known antigen specificity. No base-level quality is on record; no much larger clone is a single base apart.

The donors were healthy, HIV-negative adults with no recently reported acute infections or vaccinations. Only Caucasian adults living in Nashville, Tennessee, USA were represented among the donors. For unsorted samples, 84 million or so PBMCs were counted, and genomic DNA was extracted using the QIAamp DNA Blood Mini kit. Blood was obtained by leukapheresis, after which PBMCs were separated by Ficoll-Histopaque density gradient centrifugation and cryopreserved in liquid nitrogen vapor phase. Using the deep immunoSEQ assay, multiplex PCR amplified TCR CDR3 regions from genomic DNA. Extracted genomic DNA from each cell subset was distributed evenly across all wells of several immunoSEQ 96-well plates, and each plate was treated as a replicate. Each replicate PCR for unsorted PBMC received about 0.3 ug genomic DNA, equal to about 30,000 T cell genomes. Ten immunoSEQ deep assay plates were used to sequence unsorted PBMC genomic DNA. The purified libraries were quantified using a Qubit 3.0 fluorometer, sized with a Bioanalyzer 2100, and then quantified again using the KAPA Library Quantification kit. Every immunoSEQ 96-well plate was sequenced on a dedicated single-read 150-cycle Illumina NextSeq 550 flow cell. The original pipeline was this. The immunoSEQ output contained only junctional sequences without quality scores, so filtering could not match that applied to full-length reads. To assign V/J genes and CDR3, sequences were annotated against IMGT germline references using PyIR, a Python wrapper for IgBLAST v1.9. Any read was removed if the V/J assignment was weak (E-value above 1e-6), the CDR3 was missing, or the read contained stop codons, out-of-frame junctions, or ambiguous translated residues. V3J clonotypes were defined by identical inferred V gene, J gene, and CDR3 amino acid sequence. To compute the percentage overlap between repertoires, the number of shared unique clonotypes was divided by the size of the smaller repertoire. Three approaches were used to assess repertoire richness: RTK rarefaction, the Chao1 estimator, and Recon v2.1 estimates of unobserved clonotypes. This immuneACCESS table, as held by TCRdb, lists in-frame sequences with V and J called but not all clones. Of the missing ones, under half trace to an unresolved V gene in checked studies; the others have no known cause. Clone size and the V and J calls come from that table; the DNA yielded D and trimming. The sample table contains 490,000 or so clones; only one count was recorded for 65% to 80% of them. Approximately 12% of the sample is taken by the ten largest.

V is trimmed back by 9 bases and J by 4 bases, and the junction contains 7 bases that no gene match accounts for. Reading from cysteine to phenylalanine, the CDR3 counts 14 amino acids. CDR3 DNA is the only sequence kept; it has 42 bases, read in frame from the first base. As encoded in the germline V gene, CDR1 is WSHSY while CDR2 is SAAADI. The chain is made from TRBV10-2 and TRBJ2-3, and TRBD2 aligns with 10 junction nucleotides. The receptor was derived from a woman in her thirties or forties in good health. Some clones in this sample may be carry-over from other donors' samples. The sequencing input was PBMCs. The DNA reads TGCGCCAGTGACCCCGGGACTAGCGCAGATACGCAGTATTTT. Translated, it gives CASDPGTSADTQYF.